This T cell receptor (beta chain) was recovered during a study of T cell repertoires in cytomegalovirus infection. This clonotype was recorded at least ten times. Germline-derived CDR1 and CDR2 are SGHTA and FQGNSA. The CDR3 spans 15 residues. V shed 7 bases and J shed 7 bases, with 23 bases lying between them. TCRdb fed the reads into MiXCR, producing one record per CDR3 protein. This repertoire shows under 200,000 distinct CDR3 sequences, 8.5% to 10% found once; its top ten account for around 4.4%. Sequencing was done on a sample of PBMCs. The origin of this receptor is a human donor in good health (CMV status not recorded). Some clones in this sample may be carry-over from other donors' samples. The chain links TRBV7-2 to TRBJ2-7, with D perhaps matching TRBD2 (6 bases). The CDR3 spells CASKKSGGAYAEQYF. CDR3 sequence (DNA): TGTGCCAGCAAAAAAAGTGGAGGGGCCTACGCTGAGCAGTACTTC.